The 27 T cell receptor beta chains given below trace back to one sample, sequenced in a study of shared T cell receptors in the human thymus. Profiled with immunoSEQ multiplex PCR; TCRdb holds only in-frame clones, not every one. The repertoire holds hundreds of thousands of clones, with roughly 74% as singletons. This sample was shared with a second study, whose subject was human thymus T cells.

The sequencing sample was made of thymocytes. All receptors come from a boy in the first two years of life with a congenital heart defect.

This clone appeared a few times. The chain employs TRBV28 and TRBJ2-1; possibly TRBD2 for D (5 bases). The germline V gene has CDR1 MDHEN and CDR2 SYDVKM. This CDR3 contains 16 residues. V was shortened by 6 bases and J by 5 bases, with 20 bases between the two germline ends. This chain's CDR3 is CASSPPVGGRDNEQFF. The CDR3 nucleotides read TGTGCCAGCAGCCCACCCGTAGGAGGTCGGGACAATGAGCAGTTCTTC.

The J gene is TRBJ2-6, the V gene TRBV5-4; D ambiguous. V was trimmed by 1 base and J by 1 base, leaving 6 bases between them. This CDR3 region has 15 residues. Germline V lookup: CDR1 SGHNT, CDR2 YYREEE (reference sequence). The CDR3 here is CASSLQSSGANVLTF. The CDR3 coding sequence is TGTGCCAGCAGCTTGCAGTCTTCTGGGGCCAACGTCCTGACTTTC.

This clone has only one observation. This chain links TRBV11-3 with TRBJ2-2; D call uncertain. This CDR3 region has 14 residues. Trimming took off 4 bases at V and 1 base at J, with 7 bases between the two ends. Germline CDR1 reads SGHNT; CDR2 reads YENEEA. CDR3 amino acids: CASSSNQNTGELFF. The CDR3 nucleotides read TGTGCCAGCAGCTCTAACCAGAACACCGGGGAGCTGTTTTTT.

The chain is built from TRBV27 and TRBJ2-5, with 9 bases fitting TRBD2. Germline CDR1 is MNHEY and CDR2 is SMNVEV (reference sequence). The CDR3 is 15 residues long. J lost 5 bases, V lost 5 bases, and 9 bases had no gene match. The CDR3 nucleotides are TGTGCCAGCAGTCCTTTAGCGGGGGTTCTGGAGACCCAGTACTTC. Translation gives CASSPLAGVLETQYF.

Here the CDR3 reads CASSQEVSLDEQYF. The CDR3 DNA is TGCGCCAGCAGCCAAGAGGTCAGTCTCGACGAGCAGTACTTC. The V call is TRBV4-3, the J call TRBJ2-7; no clear D. V was shortened by 0 bases and J by 5 bases, with 11 bases between the two germline ends. Germline lookup yields CDR1 LGHNA and CDR2 YSLEER. The length of the CDR3 is 14 residues.

The chain combines TRBV7-2 with TRBJ2-2, with 9 bases identical to TRBD2. The V gene end was trimmed by 5 bases and the J gene end by 7 bases; junction bases not matched to a gene: 8. CDR1 and CDR2 (germline): SGHTA, FQGNSA. This CDR3 is 15 amino acids long. This CDR3 is CASSPLAGEDGELFF. DNA for the CDR3: TGTGCCAGCAGCCCTTTAGCGGGAGAGGACGGGGAGCTGTTTTTT.

This chain connects TRBV6-5 to TRBJ2-3; D possibly corresponds to TRBD2 (6 bases). This CDR3 is built from 15 residues. The V end lost 2 bases, the J end lost 2 bases, and 11 bases lay between the germline ends. Germline V CDR1 and CDR2: MNHEY, SVGAGI. CDR3 residues: CASSYAGLHTDTQYF. CDR3 nucleotides: TGTGCCAGCAGTTACGCGGGACTCCACACAGATACGCAGTATTTT.

The chain combines TRBV27 with TRBJ2-2; TRBD1 matches at 7 bases. Germline CDR1 and CDR2: MNHEY and SMNVEV (reference sequence). Losses at the gene ends were 7 bases for V and 2 bases for J; bases not matched to a gene: 4. CDR3 length: 14 amino acids. The CDR3 sequence: CASKGQENTGELFF. CDR3 bases: TGTGCCAGCAAAGGACAGGAAAACACCGGGGAGCTGTTTTTT.

The CDR3 loop reads CASSPWGGVNEQFF. CDR3 nucleotides: TGTGCCAGCAGCCCGTGGGGGGGGGTCAATGAGCAGTTCTTC. V gene TRBV27 combines with J gene TRBJ2-1, with 7 bases aligning to TRBD2. This CDR3 spans 14 amino acids. The germline gives CDR1 MNHEY, CDR2 SMNVEV (reference sequence). V lost 6 bases, J lost 6 bases, and 8 bases stayed unmatched.

The rearrangement links TRBV11-2 to TRBJ2-3; 7 nucleotides align to TRBD2. The CDR3 loop spans 16 amino acids. Germline V gives CDR1 SGHAT, CDR2 FQNNGV. The trim removed 1 base at V and 1 base at J, leaving 5 bases unmatched. The CDR3: CASSLGGAGGTDTQYF. The CDR3 region has the DNA TGTGCCAGCAGCTTAGGTGGGGCGGGGGGCACAGATACGCAGTATTTT.

The V gene is TRBV5-8, the J gene TRBJ2-5; 8 bases align to TRBD2. CDR1 is SGHTS, CDR2 YDEGEE, per germline. Trimming took 10 bases from V and 3 from J; bases not matched to a gene: 11. The CDR3 has 14 residues. DNA for the CDR3: TGTGCCGCCCTTAGCGGGGACCGAAAAGAGACCCAGTACTTC. It is translated as CAALSGDRKETQYF. The whole variable domain, filled in from reference TRBV5-8 and TRBJ2-5, reads EAGVTQSPTHLIKTRGQQATLRCSPISGHTSVYWYQQALGLGLQFLLWYDEGEERNRGNFPPRFSGRQFPNYSSELNVNALELEDSALYLCAALSGDRKETQYFGPGTRLLVL.

This clone was counted a single time. The chain is built from TRBV5-1 and TRBJ2-1; 16 nucleotides match TRBD2. Trimming at V came to 3 bases and at J to 7 bases, leaving 7 bases not matched to a gene. Germline V gene sequence: CDR1 SGHRS, CDR2 YFSETQ. The CDR3 length is 17 residues. The CDR3 here is CASSWGLAGGPGNEQFF. The CDR3 DNA is TGCGCCAGCAGCTGGGGACTAGCGGGAGGGCCTGGGAATGAGCAGTTCTTC.

This chain connects TRBV27 to TRBJ1-1; D unclear. The CDR3 extends over 14 amino acids. Germline V gives CDR1 MNHEY, CDR2 SMNVEV (reference sequence). Trimming took off 5 bases at V and 2 bases at J, with 12 bases between the two ends. Here the CDR3 reads CASSSGRANTEAFF. CDR3 DNA: TGTGCCAGCAGTAGCGGACGGGCAAACACTGAAGCTTTCTTT.

The genes are TRBV28 and TRBJ2-1, with unresolved D. Trimming shortened V by 6 bases and J by 4 bases, and 7 bases separated the two germline ends. Germline CDR1 reads MDHEN; CDR2 reads SYDVKM. CDR3 size: 12 residues. The CDR3 reads CASSPGYNEQFF. The CDR3 region has the DNA TGTGCCAGCAGCCCAGGATACAATGAGCAGTTCTTC.

Only a few counts were recorded for this clone. V and J are TRBV5-1 and TRBJ2-3; D gene ambiguous. The V gene lost 0 bases and the J gene lost 4 bases, with 15 bases spanning the gap. CDR1 SGHRS and CDR2 YFSETQ come from the germline V gene. The CDR3 extends over 16 amino acids. The CDR3 DNA reads as TGCGCCAGCAGCTTGGTTATGGATGCAGGCGCAGATACGCAGTATTTT. This sequence encodes CASSLVMDAGADTQYF.

With regard to this clone: The identical CDR3 is also encoded by other nucleotide sequences in the sample. The chain links TRBV29-1 to TRBJ1-3, with TRBD1 matching 7 bases. Germline CDR1 is SQVTM and CDR2 is ANQGSEA. The trim removed 6 bases at V and 4 bases at J, leaving 6 bases unmatched. The CDR3 contains 13 residues. This chain's CDR3 is CSVEGGQGNTIYF. The CDR3 coding sequence is TGCAGCGTGGAGGGGGGACAGGGAAACACCATATATTTT.

This clone was detected a few times. The V gene is TRBV29-1, the J gene TRBJ2-5; possibly TRBD1 for D (6 bases). Germline CDR1 and CDR2: SQVTM and ANQGSEA. Trimming removed 1 base from V and 4 bases from J, with 19 bases in between. The CDR3 loop spans 16 amino acids. CDR3 DNA sequence: TGCAGCGTTGAAGCCCCGACAGGCCCCTGGAGAGAGACCCAGTACTTC. Protein product: CSVEAPTGPWRETQYF.

The chain has TRBV5-1 and TRBJ2-2, with 9 bases aligning to TRBD2. This CDR3 spans 17 amino acids. V shed 3 bases, J shed 3 bases, and the junction held 9 bases outside the gene matches. The germline CDR1 and CDR2 sequences are SGHRS and YFSETQ. The CDR3 loop reads CASSWARLADHTGELFF. The CDR3 DNA reads as TGCGCCAGCAGCTGGGCTAGACTAGCGGACCACACCGGGGAGCTGTTTTTT. The full variable domain, in which reference TRBV5-1 and TRBJ2-2 provide the parts outside the CDR3, is KAGVTQTPRYLIKTRGQQVTLSCSPISGHRSVSWYQQTPGQGLQFLFEYFSETQRNKGNFPGRFSGRQFSNSRSEMNVSTLELGDSALYLCASSWARLADHTGELFFGEGSRLTVL.

This CDR3 is CASSLGDRSITEAFF. DNA for the CDR3: TGTGCCAGCAGCTTAGGGGACAGGAGTATCACTGAAGCTTTCTTT. This sequence joins TRBV11-2 and TRBJ1-1, with 8 bases aligning to TRBD1. Germline loops: CDR1 SGHAT, CDR2 FQNNGV. Unmatched junction bases numbered 5, after V lost 1 base and J lost 4 bases. This CDR3 region has 15 residues. The variable domain in full, with the rest retrieved from reference TRBV11-2 and TRBJ1-1, is EAGVAQSPRYKIIEKRQSVAFWCNPISGHATLYWYQQILGQGPKLLIQFQNNGVVDDSQLPKDRFSAERLKGVDSTLKIQPAKLEDSAVYLCASSLGDRSITEAFFGQGTRLTVV.

V and J are TRBV28 and TRBJ2-5, with a tentative D call TRBD1 (6 bases). Looked up from germline, CDR1 is MDHEN and CDR2 is SYDVKM. V was cut by 7 bases and J by 0 bases, with 12 bases left in between. This CDR3 is 14 amino acids long. CDR3 in DNA: TGTGCCAGCAATCCGGGACACCACCAAGAGACCCAGTACTTC. Protein sequence: CASNPGHHQETQYF. Together with reference TRBV28 and TRBJ2-5, the CDR3 gives the full variable domain: DVKVTQSSRYLVKRTGEKVFLECVQDMDHENMFWYRQDPGLGLRLIYFSYDVKMKEKGDIPEGYSVSREKKERFSLILESASTNQTSMYLCASNPGHHQETQYFGPGTRLLVL.

With respect to this clone: One junction end does not reproduce the germline sequence, and a read error may be involved. V is TRBV7-2 and J is TRBJ2-1; 10 nucleotides agree with TRBD2. Germline V gene sequence: CDR1 SGHTA, CDR2 FQGNSA. The CDR3 is made up of 16 amino acids. In DNA form, the CDR3 reads TGCGCCAGCAGCCGAACCAGCGGGAGGGCCGAGAATGAGCAGTTCTTC. The encoded protein is CASSRTSGRAENEQFF.

The chain carries TRBV6-1 and TRBJ2-5, with TRBD2 as a possible D gene (5 bases). The CDR3 sequence is 16 residues long. Deletions cut 4 bases from V and 1 base from J, with 16 bases between. The germline V gene encodes CDR1 MNHNS and CDR2 SASEGT. The CDR3 DNA is TGTGCCAGCAGTGGACCCGGGAACTACCTCCAAGAGACCCAGTACTTC. This gives the protein CASSGPGNYLQETQYF.

The chain is built from TRBV6-5 and TRBJ2-7; no definite D call. The germline V and J ends were trimmed by 4 bases and 5 bases, with 15 bases remaining between them. The CDR3 has 14 residues. Per the germline V gene, CDR1 is MNHEY and CDR2 is SVGAGI. The CDR3, as DNA: TGTGCCAGCAGTTCCCCCCCTCCTTCCGACGAGCAGTACTTC. Translated, it gives CASSSPPPSDEQYF.

V gene TRBV2 combines with J gene TRBJ1-3; tentative D call: TRBD1 (5 bases). The CDR3 runs 14 residues. V gave up 6 bases and J gave up 1 base, with 10 bases separating them. In germline, CDR1 is SNHLY, CDR2 FYNNEI. The CDR3 nucleotides read TGTGCCAGCAGCACACGGGGGTCTGGAAACACCATATATTTT. This codes for CASSTRGSGNTIYF.

This chain uses TRBV4-3 with TRBJ1-2; 7 bases agree with TRBD1. CDR1 and CDR2 (germline): LGHNA, YSLEER. Unmatched junction bases numbered 5, after V lost 0 bases and J lost 4 bases. The CDR3 contains 15 residues. In DNA, the CDR3 is TGCGCCAGCAGCCAAGATCGACAGGGAATCTATGGCTACACCTTC. Translation: CASSQDRQGIYGYTF.

The CDR3 loop is CATSRGRSGGSYEQYF. DNA for the CDR3: TGTGCCACCAGCAGGGGGAGAAGCGGGGGATCCTACGAGCAGTACTTC. This sequence joins TRBV15 and TRBJ2-7; 8 nucleotides match TRBD2. Germline V lookup: CDR1 LNHNV, CDR2 YYDKDF (reference sequence). The CDR3 is 16 residues long. The V and J ends lost 3 bases and 1 base, in that order; junction bases with no gene match: 8.

The rearrangement joins TRBV21-1 to TRBJ2-7; TRBD2 is the table's D call and was not checked against the DNA. TRBV21-1 is a known pseudogene. CDR3 size: 18 residues. The CDR3 DNA sequence: TGTGCCAGCAGCAGTGAGGATTTTAGCGGGGGGATCGGATACGAGCAGTACTTC. It is translated as CASSSEDFSGGIGYEQYF.